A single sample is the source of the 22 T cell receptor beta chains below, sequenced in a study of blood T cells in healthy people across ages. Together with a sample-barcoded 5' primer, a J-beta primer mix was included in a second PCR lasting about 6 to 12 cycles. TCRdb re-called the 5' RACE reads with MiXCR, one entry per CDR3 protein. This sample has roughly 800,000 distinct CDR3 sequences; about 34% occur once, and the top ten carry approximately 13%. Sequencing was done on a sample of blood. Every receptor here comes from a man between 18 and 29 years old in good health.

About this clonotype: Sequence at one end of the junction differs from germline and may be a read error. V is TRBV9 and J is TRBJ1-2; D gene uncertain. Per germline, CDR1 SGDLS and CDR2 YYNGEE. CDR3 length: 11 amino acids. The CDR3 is CTSSGRYGYTF. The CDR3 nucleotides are TGTACCAGCAGCGGCCGGTATGGCTACACCTTC.

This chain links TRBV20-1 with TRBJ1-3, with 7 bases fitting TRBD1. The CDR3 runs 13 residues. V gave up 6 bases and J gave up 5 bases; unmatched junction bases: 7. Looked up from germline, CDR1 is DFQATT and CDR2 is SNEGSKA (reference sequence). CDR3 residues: CSASGTDRNTIYF. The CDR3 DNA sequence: TGCAGTGCCAGCGGGACAGACCGAAACACCATATATTTT.

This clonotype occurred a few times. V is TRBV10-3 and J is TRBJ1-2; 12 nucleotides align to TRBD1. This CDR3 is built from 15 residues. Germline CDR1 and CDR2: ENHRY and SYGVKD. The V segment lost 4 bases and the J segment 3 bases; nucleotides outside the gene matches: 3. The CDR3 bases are TGTGCCATCAGTGGCCGGGACAGGGGGCACTATGGCTACACCTTC. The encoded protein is CAISGRDRGHYGYTF.

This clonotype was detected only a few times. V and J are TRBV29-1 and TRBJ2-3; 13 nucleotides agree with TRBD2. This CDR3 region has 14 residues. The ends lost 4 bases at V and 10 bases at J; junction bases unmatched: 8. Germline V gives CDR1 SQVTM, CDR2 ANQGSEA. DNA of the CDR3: TGCAGCGTTGCACTAGCGGGGGGGGCAGGAGCGCAGTATTTT. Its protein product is CSVALAGGAGAQYF.

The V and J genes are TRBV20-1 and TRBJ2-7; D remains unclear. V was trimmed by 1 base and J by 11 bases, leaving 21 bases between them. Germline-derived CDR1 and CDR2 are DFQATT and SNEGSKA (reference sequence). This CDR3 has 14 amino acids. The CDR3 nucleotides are TGCAGTGCTAGAGCTGAGGAGACCTTACCCCAAGAGTACTTC. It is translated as CSARAEETLPQEYF.

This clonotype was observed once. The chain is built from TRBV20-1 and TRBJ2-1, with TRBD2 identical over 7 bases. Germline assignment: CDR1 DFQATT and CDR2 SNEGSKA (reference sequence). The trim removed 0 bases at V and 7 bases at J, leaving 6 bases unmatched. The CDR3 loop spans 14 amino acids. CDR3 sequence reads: CSARDGRGVNEQFF. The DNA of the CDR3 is TGCAGTGCTAGAGATGGTCGGGGGGTTAATGAGCAGTTCTTC.

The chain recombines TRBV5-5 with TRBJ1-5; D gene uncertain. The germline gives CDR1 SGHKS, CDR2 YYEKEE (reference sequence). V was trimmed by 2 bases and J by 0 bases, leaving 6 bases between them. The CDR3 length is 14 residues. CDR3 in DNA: TGTGCCAGCAGCTTTCAACGTAGCAATCAGCCCCAGCATTTT. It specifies CASSFQRSNQPQHF.

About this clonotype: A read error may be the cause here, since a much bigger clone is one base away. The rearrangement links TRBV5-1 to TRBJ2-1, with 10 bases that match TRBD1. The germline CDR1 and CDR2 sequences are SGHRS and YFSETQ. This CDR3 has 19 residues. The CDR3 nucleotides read TGCGCCAACAGCTCCTCCACGCCAGGGACAGGGGAGTCTTACAATGAGCAGTTCTTC. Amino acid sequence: CANSSSTPGTGESYNEQFF.

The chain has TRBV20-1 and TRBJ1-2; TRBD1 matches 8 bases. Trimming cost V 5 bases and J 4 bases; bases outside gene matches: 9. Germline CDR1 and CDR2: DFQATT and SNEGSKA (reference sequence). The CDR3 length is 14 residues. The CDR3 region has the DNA TGCAGTGCTGGGTTGACAGGGGTCGCCTATGGCTACACCTTC. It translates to CSAGLTGVAYGYTF.

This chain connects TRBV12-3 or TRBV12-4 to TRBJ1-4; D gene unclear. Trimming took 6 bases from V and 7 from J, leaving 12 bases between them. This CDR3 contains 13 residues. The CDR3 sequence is CASRGFSGEKLFF. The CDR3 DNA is TGTGCCAGCAGGGGATTTTCGGGTGAAAAACTGTTTTTT.

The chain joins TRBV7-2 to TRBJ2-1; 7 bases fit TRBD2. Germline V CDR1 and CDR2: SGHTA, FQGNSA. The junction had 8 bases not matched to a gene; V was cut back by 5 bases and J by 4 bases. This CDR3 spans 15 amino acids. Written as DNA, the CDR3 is TGTGCCAGCAGCAACCCCGGGACTAAATACAATGAGCAGTTCTTC. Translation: CASSNPGTKYNEQFF.

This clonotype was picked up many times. CDR3 in amino acids: CASGSHQDTQYF. CDR3 coding DNA: TGTGCTAGTGGCTCCCATCAAGATACGCAGTATTTT. V gene TRBV12-5 combines with J gene TRBJ2-3; D ambiguous. The CDR3 is 12 amino acids. Trimming removed 6 bases at V and 5 bases at J, with 9 bases between. Germline CDR1 reads LGHNT; CDR2 reads FRNRAP.

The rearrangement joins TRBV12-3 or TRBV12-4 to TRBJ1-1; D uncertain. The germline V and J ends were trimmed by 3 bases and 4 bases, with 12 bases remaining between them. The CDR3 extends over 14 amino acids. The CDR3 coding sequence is TGTGCCAGCAGTTTCTCCCAATTCGGCACTGAAGCTTTCTTT. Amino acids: CASSFSQFGTEAFF.

CDR3 protein: CASPPGPGLNTEAFF. For the CDR3, the DNA is TGTGCCAGCCCCCCGGGGCCGGGGTTGAACACTGAAGCTTTCTTT. The genes are TRBV12-3 or TRBV12-4 and TRBJ1-1, with D possibly matching TRBD1 (5 bases). The CDR3 is made up of 15 amino acids. The V end was cut by 8 bases, the J end by 0 bases, with 16 bases between.

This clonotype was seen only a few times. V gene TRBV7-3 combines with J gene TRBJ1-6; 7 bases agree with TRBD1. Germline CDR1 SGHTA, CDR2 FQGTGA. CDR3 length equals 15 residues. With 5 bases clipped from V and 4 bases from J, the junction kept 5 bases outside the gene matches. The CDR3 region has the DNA TGTGCCAGCAGCGAAACAGGGGCGTATAATTCACCCCTCCACTTT. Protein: CASSETGAYNSPLHF.

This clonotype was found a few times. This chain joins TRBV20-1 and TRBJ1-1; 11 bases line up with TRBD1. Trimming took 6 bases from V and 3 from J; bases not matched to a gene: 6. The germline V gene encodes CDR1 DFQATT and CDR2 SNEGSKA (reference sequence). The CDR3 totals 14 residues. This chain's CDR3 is CSASGQGVDTEAFF. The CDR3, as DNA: TGCAGTGCCTCGGGACAGGGGGTAGACACTGAAGCTTTCTTT.

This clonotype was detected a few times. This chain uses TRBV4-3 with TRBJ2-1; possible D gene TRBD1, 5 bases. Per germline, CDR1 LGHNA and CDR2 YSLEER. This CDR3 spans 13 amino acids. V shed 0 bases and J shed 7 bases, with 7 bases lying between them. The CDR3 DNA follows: TGCGCCAGCAGCCAAGAGGACAAAAATGAGCAGTTCTTC. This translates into CASSQEDKNEQFF.

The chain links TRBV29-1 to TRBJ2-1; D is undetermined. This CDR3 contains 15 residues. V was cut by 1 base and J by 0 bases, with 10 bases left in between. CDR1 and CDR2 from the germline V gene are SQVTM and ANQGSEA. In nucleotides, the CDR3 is TGCAGCGTTGAAGGGTTGGGCGGCTCCTACAATGAGCAGTTCTTC. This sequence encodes CSVEGLGGSYNEQFF.

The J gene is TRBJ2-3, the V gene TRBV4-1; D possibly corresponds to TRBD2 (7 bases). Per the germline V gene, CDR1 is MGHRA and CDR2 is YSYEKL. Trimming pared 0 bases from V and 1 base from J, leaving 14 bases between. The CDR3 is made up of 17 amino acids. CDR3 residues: CASSQDRGGGRTDTQYF. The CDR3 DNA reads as TGCGCCAGCAGCCAAGATAGGGGGGGAGGACGCACAGATACGCAGTATTTT.

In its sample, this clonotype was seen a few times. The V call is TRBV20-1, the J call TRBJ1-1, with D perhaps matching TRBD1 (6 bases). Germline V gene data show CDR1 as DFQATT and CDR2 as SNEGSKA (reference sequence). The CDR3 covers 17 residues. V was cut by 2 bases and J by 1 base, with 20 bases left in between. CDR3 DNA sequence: TGCAGTGCTAGAAAGGTTGGGGGCGCAACCGGGAACACTGAAGCTTTCTTT. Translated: CSARKVGGATGNTEAFF.

The CDR3 sequence is CSARSGGPKADTQYF. CDR3 DNA sequence: TGCAGTGCTAGGTCCGGGGGGCCGAAAGCGGATACGCAGTATTTT. The rearrangement uses TRBV20-1 and TRBJ2-3; tentative D call: TRBD2 (7 bases). CDR3 length: 15 residues. Germline V lookup: CDR1 DFQATT, CDR2 SNEGSKA (reference sequence). Between the trimmed V and J ends, which lost 3 bases and 6 bases, there was a span of 19 bases.

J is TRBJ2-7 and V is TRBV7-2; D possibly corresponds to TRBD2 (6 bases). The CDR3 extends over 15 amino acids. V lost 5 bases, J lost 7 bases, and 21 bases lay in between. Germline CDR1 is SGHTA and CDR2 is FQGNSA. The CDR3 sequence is CASSRGGTGYNEQYF. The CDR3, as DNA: TGTGCCAGCAGCAGAGGCGGGACTGGCTACAATGAGCAGTACTTC.